This entry lists 26 T cell receptor beta chains sequenced from one sample in a study of response to subunit inactivated influenza vaccine. From the RT-PCR reads, TCRdb called clonotypes with MiXCR, one entry per CDR3 protein. The sample consists of 500,000 to 550,000 distinct CDR3 sequences, about 7.2% of them appearing once. The sequencing here drew on PBMCs from blood, taken roughly 24 months after vaccination. Receptor source: a man aged 45-69 years who received an inactivated influenza vaccine.

This clonotype was detected ten times or more. The chain recombines TRBV12-3 or TRBV12-4 with TRBJ1-5; D gene unclear. V gave up 6 bases and J gave up 0 bases, with 9 bases separating them. The length of the CDR3 is 14 residues. The CDR3 coding sequence is TGTGCCAGCAGCCGTCGAAATAGCAATCAGCCCCAGCATTTT. It translates to CASSRRNSNQPQHF.

Many counts were recorded for this clonotype. CDR3 DNA sequence: TGTGCCAGCAGTATACAGGGGGCGTTCACTGAAGCTTTCTTT. Translating it yields CASSIQGAFTEAFF. The V gene is TRBV12-3 or TRBV12-4, the J gene TRBJ1-1; 9 nucleotides match TRBD1. V shed 5 bases and J 4 bases; nucleotides not matched to a gene: 5. The CDR3 loop spans 14 amino acids.

This clonotype was detected a few times. The CDR3: CAIRASTRSSYNEQFF. The DNA of the CDR3 is TGTGCCATCAGGGCCTCGACAAGGAGCTCCTACAATGAGCAGTTCTTC. The chain employs TRBV10-3 and TRBJ2-1; D not resolved. CDR3 length: 16 amino acids. V was trimmed by 6 bases and J by 0 bases, leaving 15 bases between them. The germline V gene encodes CDR1 ENHRY and CDR2 SYGVKD.

The CDR3 protein is CASSRSNEQFF. The DNA of the CDR3 is TGTGCCAGCAGCCGGAGCAATGAGCAGTTCTTC. This chain connects TRBV3-1 to TRBJ2-1; no reliable D call. The CDR3 length is 11 residues. Germline V gene sequence: CDR1 LGHDT, CDR2 YNNKEL (reference sequence). V dropped 4 bases and J dropped 6 bases, with 4 bases sitting between them.

The chain is built from TRBV20-1 and TRBJ2-5; 7 bases are a match to TRBD1. The CDR3 runs to 15 residues. The germline gives CDR1 DFQATT, CDR2 SNEGSKA (reference sequence). The J segment lost 2 bases and the V segment lost 1 base, leaving 7 bases of the junction unmatched. The CDR3: CSARVPSRGQETQYF. The CDR3 DNA reads TGCAGTGCTAGAGTCCCGAGCAGGGGGCAAGAGACCCAGTACTTC.

To note about this clonotype: Possible read error: a much larger clone is one base away. The chain uses TRBV11-1 and TRBJ2-2; D is possibly TRBD1 (6 bases). The V end was cut by 1 base, the J end by 4 bases, with 13 bases between. Germline V lookup: CDR1 SGHAT, CDR2 FQDESV (reference sequence). The CDR3 runs to 16 residues. The chain's CDR3 is CASSLVQGPPTGELFF. CDR3 bases: TGTGCCAGCAGCTTAGTGCAGGGGCCACCCACCGGGGAGCTGTTTTTT.

This clonotype was counted many times. The chain carries TRBV20-1 and TRBJ2-2, with 8 bases matching TRBD1. This CDR3 spans 15 amino acids. In germline, CDR1 is DFQATT, CDR2 SNEGSKA (reference sequence). V lost 6 bases, J lost 6 bases, and 12 bases stayed unmatched. The CDR3 protein is CSALAGQGAAGELFF. For the CDR3, the DNA is TGCAGTGCCCTGGCCGGGCAGGGGGCTGCCGGGGAGCTGTTTTTT.

Only a few counts were recorded for this clonotype. The chain employs TRBV23-1 and TRBJ2-3; no clear D. TRBV23-1 is classed as an ORF, of uncertain function. V lost 2 bases and J 1 base, leaving 13 bases between the germline ends. This CDR3 spans 16 amino acids. This CDR3 is CASSQDFGEGTDTQYF. The CDR3 DNA follows: TGCGCCAGCAGTCAAGACTTTGGCGAGGGCACAGATACGCAGTATTTT.

The rearrangement joins TRBV24-1 to TRBJ2-3; D gene ambiguous. CDR3 length: 15 residues. Germline lookup yields CDR1 KGHDR and CDR2 SFDVKD. V lost 4 bases, J lost 1 base, and 11 bases lay in between. The CDR3 bases are TGTGCCACCAGTGAAATAGGACCACGCACAGATACGCAGTATTTT. Translating gives CATSEIGPRTDTQYF.

This clonotype was counted between two and nine times. The chain recombines TRBV4-3 with TRBJ2-3; possible D gene TRBD2, 7 bases. V lost 1 base to trimming and J lost 6 bases, with 17 bases between them. The CDR3 is 16 residues long. Germline V lookup: CDR1 LGHNA, CDR2 YSLEER. The CDR3 nucleotides are TGCGCCAGCAGCCAAGTTGGGCGGGGGCCGGGGGATACGCAGTATTTT. This sequence encodes CASSQVGRGPGDTQYF.

This clonotype was seen ten or more times. This rearrangement joins TRBV7-8 to TRBJ2-3, with D tentatively TRBD1 (5 bases). V was cut by 7 bases and J by 2 bases, with 13 bases left in between. This CDR3 is 14 amino acids long. Germline V lookup: CDR1 SGHVS, CDR2 FQNEAQ. In DNA form, the CDR3 reads TGTGCCAGCAACCGACAGTATGACACAGATACGCAGTATTTT. Amino acids: CASNRQYDTDTQYF.

This clonotype came up many times. The J gene is TRBJ2-1, the V gene TRBV2; 13 positions agree with TRBD2. The length of the CDR3 is 16 residues. V dropped 1 base and J dropped 6; count of bases not matched to a gene: 3. Germline V lookup: CDR1 SNHLY, CDR2 FYNNEI. The CDR3 is CASSEEGLAGTNEQFF. The CDR3 nucleotides read TGTGCCAGCAGTGAAGAGGGACTAGCGGGGACCAATGAGCAGTTCTTC.

The chain joins TRBV12-3 or TRBV12-4 to TRBJ2-4; TRBD1 aligns across 7 bases. This CDR3 contains 18 residues. Trimming removed 4 bases from V and 0 bases from J; junction bases left unmatched: 12. CDR3 residues: CASSSIRDRTLAKNIQYF. The CDR3 nucleotides read TGTGCCAGCAGTTCCATCCGGGACAGAACTTTAGCCAAAAACATTCAGTACTTC.

This clonotype was recorded many times. The chain employs TRBV14 and TRBJ2-1; TRBD2 agrees at 8 bases. Per the germline V gene, CDR1 is SGHDN and CDR2 is FVKESK. Losses at the gene ends were 1 base for V and 9 bases for J; bases not matched to a gene: 14. The CDR3 consists of 17 residues. CDR3 sequence reads: CASSQVGGGRIGGEQFF. CDR3 coding DNA: TGTGCCAGCAGCCAAGTAGGCGGGGGGCGCATTGGAGGTGAGCAGTTCTTC.

This clonotype was detected many times. V and J are TRBV7-9 and TRBJ1-2; D unclear. The CDR3 has 13 amino acids. Germline V gene sequence: CDR1 SEHNR, CDR2 FQNEAQ (reference sequence). V was pared by 3 bases and J by 5 bases, with 10 bases between. The CDR3 nucleotides are TGTGCCAGCAGCTTGGTGGGGAAGTATGGCTACACCTTC. Translation: CASSLVGKYGYTF.

This chain uses TRBV7-9 with TRBJ2-2; D is unresolved. This CDR3 has 13 amino acids. CDR1 is SEHNR and CDR2 is FQNEAQ in the germline V gene (reference sequence). The V end was cut by 1 base, the J end by 11 bases, with 11 bases between. The DNA for the CDR3 is TGTGCCAGCAGCTTAGGAGACCTTCCAGAGCTGTTTTTT. This codes for CASSLGDLPELFF.

CDR3 coding DNA: TGTGCCAGCAGCCAAGGAAACAGAGGTACTTCACCCCTCCACTTT. Protein product: CASSQGNRGTSPLHF. The rearrangement links TRBV3-1 to TRBJ1-6; no firm D call. The CDR3 is 15 residues long. Trimming cost V 1 base and J 9 bases, with 13 bases left between them. Germline-derived CDR1 and CDR2 are LGHDT and YNNKEL (reference sequence).

This clonotype was found many times. The chain employs TRBV29-1 and TRBJ2-2, with TRBD1 matching over 8 bases. The V gene end was trimmed by 6 bases and the J gene end by 4 bases; junction bases not matched to a gene: 7. Per germline, CDR1 SQVTM and CDR2 ANQGSEA. CDR3 size: 14 residues. The CDR3 region has the DNA TGCAGCGTGGCAGGGGGCGAAATCACCGGGGAGCTGTTTTTT. Protein sequence: CSVAGGEITGELFF.

This chain joins TRBV6-2 or TRBV6-3 and TRBJ2-2; D gene ambiguous. The CDR3 contains 12 residues. The germline gives CDR1 MNHEY, CDR2 SVGEGT. Trimming shortened V by 1 base and J by 7 bases, and 4 bases separated the two germline ends. The CDR3 sequence: CASSYFGGELFF. The CDR3, as DNA: TGTGCCAGCAGTTACTTCGGCGGGGAGCTGTTTTTT.

V and J are TRBV2 and TRBJ1-5; D unresolved. Germline-derived CDR1 and CDR2 are SNHLY and FYNNEI. Trimming cost V 8 bases and J 0 bases, with 8 bases left between them. The CDR3 is made up of 13 amino acids. The CDR3 loop reads CASVATSNQPQHF. CDR3 in DNA: TGTGCCAGCGTGGCGACTAGCAATCAGCCCCAGCATTTT.

The rearrangement uses TRBV2 and TRBJ2-1; TRBD1 might be the D (6 bases). Trimming pared 5 bases from V and 5 bases from J, leaving 10 bases between. The CDR3 loop spans 13 amino acids. Germline V gene sequence: CDR1 SNHLY, CDR2 FYNNEI. This chain's CDR3 is CASSTTGNNEQFF. The CDR3 DNA is TGTGCCAGCAGTACGACAGGTAACAATGAGCAGTTCTTC.

This chain joins TRBV3-1 and TRBJ2-3; D is ambiguous. Looked up from germline, CDR1 is LGHDT and CDR2 is YNNKEL (reference sequence). The CDR3 has 13 residues. Trimming took 6 bases from V and 1 from J, leaving 8 bases between them. The CDR3 bases are TGTGCCAGCAGAATCCAGGGCACAGATACGCAGTATTTT. Protein: CASRIQGTDTQYF.

The table lists this clonotype with many counts. The CDR3 region is CASSTRQGKETQYF. The CDR3 bases are TGTGCCAGCAGTACTCGACAGGGGAAAGAGACCCAGTACTTC. The rearrangement links TRBV28 to TRBJ2-5; 8 bases line up with TRBD1. J was trimmed by 3 bases and V by 5 bases; bases with no gene match: 5. The V gene's germline CDR1 is MDHEN and CDR2 SYDVKM. This CDR3 spans 14 amino acids.

A few counts support this clonotype. The chain links TRBV20-1 to TRBJ2-2; TRBD2 aligns across 8 bases. From germline, CDR1 is DFQATT and CDR2 SNEGSKA (reference sequence). The CDR3 contains 15 residues. CDR3 sequence reads: CSPSPMRGDTGELFF. In DNA, the CDR3 is TGCAGCCCTAGCCCTATGCGGGGGGACACCGGGGAGCTGTTTTTT.

This clonotype showed up many times. The genes are TRBV5-1 and TRBJ2-2; D remains unclear. The CDR3 spans 16 residues. Germline V CDR1 and CDR2: SGHRS, YFSETQ. Trimming cost V 1 base and J 0 bases, with 10 bases left between them. In nucleotides, the CDR3 is TGCGCCAGCAGCTTGAAAGGAATTGCGAACACCGGGGAGCTGTTTTTT. This codes for CASSLKGIANTGELFF.

This clonotype turned up a few times. The chain carries TRBV10-3 and TRBJ2-7; D could derive from TRBD1 or TRBD2 (6 bases each). The CDR3 sequence is 14 residues long. Germline CDR1 ENHRY, CDR2 SYGVKD. Trimming stripped 4 bases from V and 5 bases from J, with 15 bases between. DNA of the CDR3: TGTGCCATCAGTGGGAGGGGACAACCCGACGAGCAGTACTTC. Protein sequence: CAISGRGQPDEQYF.